A selection of T cell receptor beta chains follows, all from one sample in a study of OX40 agonist ivuxolimab in advanced cancers. Assay used: immunoSEQ multiplex PCR; TCRdb lists only in-frame clones, some missing. The sample consists of tens of thousands of clones, almost 85% of them appearing once. This specimen was CD4+ or CD8+ T cells sorted from blood, taken in a trial of the OX40 agonist ivuxolimab. The receptor set was obtained from an adult with an advanced solid tumor such as melanoma, head and neck, liver or kidney cancer. Each CDR3 is given with its conserved first and last residue. Fields, in order: V gene, clone size, D gene, J gene, CDR3 DNA, CDR3 protein. A D gene is named only where the DNA matches it firmly. Clone size is not always given. Where it is, it says once, few, many or a class for expanded clones.

>TRBV6-5|.|.|TRBJ2-7
TGTGCCAGCAGCCGTGACTACGAGCAGTACTTC
CASSRDYEQYF
>TRBV5-4|.|TRBD1|TRBJ2-3
TGTGCCAGCAGCCCAAGGACAGGGGCAGATACGCAGTATTTT
CASSPRTGADTQYF
>TRBV4-2|.|TRBD2|TRBJ2-3
TGTGCCAGCAGCCCTTTGAACAGCGGGGGGGGGTCAGATACGCAGTATTTT
CASSPLNSGGGSDTQYF
>TRBV19|.|.|TRBJ1-5
TGTGCCAGCCTGGATCGGGGCAATCAGCCCCAGCATTTT
CASLDRGNQPQHF
>TRBV5-1|.|.|TRBJ1-1
TGCGCCAGCAGCTTGGATCCAGGGGTAGGCACTGAAGCTTTCTTT
CASSLDPGVGTEAFF
>TRBV5-1|.|.|TRBJ2-1
TGCGCCAGCAGCTTGGCAACGGCAGGGAACAATGAGCAGTTCTTC
CASSLATAGNNEQFF
>TRBV5-8|.|TRBD2|TRBJ2-1
TGTGCCAGCAGCTCAAGACTAGCGGGGGGAGTTTACAATGAGCAGTTCTTC
CASSSRLAGGVYNEQFF
>TRBV11-3|few|.|TRBJ1-6
TGTGCCAGCAGCTTAGATCCTGCGGCCCCCCTCCACTTT
CASSLDPAAPLHF
>TRBV2|few|.|TRBJ2-5
TGTGCCAGCAGTGAAGGACCTGTAGAGACCCAGTACTTC
CASSEGPVETQYF
>TRBV7-6|.|.|TRBJ2-7
TGTGCCAGCAGCCGTGTTAGCGCCTCCTCCTACGAGCAGTACTTC
CASSRVSASSYEQYF
>TRBV4-1|.|.|TRBJ1-3
TGCGCCAGCAGCCAAGGGATGGAAGGGACTAGCTCTGGAAACACCATATATTTT
CASSQGMEGTSSGNTIYF
>TRBV5-1|.|TRBD1|TRBJ2-1
TGCGCCAGCAGTTTAGACAGGGGGCAGGATGAGCAGTTCTTC
CASSLDRGQDEQFF
>TRBV6-6|.|.|TRBJ2-7
TGTGCCAGCAGTTACGGCAGGAGGTACGAGCAGTACTTC
CASSYGRRYEQYF
>TRBV6-5|.|.|TRBJ2-7
TGTGCCAGCAGTTACAGGGGTCGGGGAGTCGAGCAGTACTTC
CASSYRGRGVEQYF
>TRBV18|.|TRBD1|TRBJ2-7
TGTGCCAGCTCACCAATACCGGGACAGGGTAGCGAGCAGTACTTC
CASSPIPGQGSEQYF
>TRBV4-3|.|.|TRBJ1-5
TGCGCCAGCAGCCAGGGAGGGAGCAATCAGCCCCAGCATTTT
CASSQGGSNQPQHF
>TRBV2|.|.|TRBJ1-1
TGTGCCAGCACCGAGCTCCGTTCGGGCACTGAAGCTTTCTTT
CASTELRSGTEAFF
>TRBV6-5|.|.|TRBJ1-3
TGTGCCAGCAGCGATGGGCAGGAGAGAGGAAACACCATATATTTT
CASSDGQERGNTIYF
>TRBV6-1|.|.|TRBJ2-7
TGTGCCAGCAGTGAAGCGCTTCAAGTCTACGAGCAGTACTTC
CASSEALQVYEQYF
>TRBV2|.|.|TRBJ1-1
TGTGCCAGCAGGGTGAACACTGAAGCTTTCTTT
CASRVNTEAFF
>TRBV29-1|.|.|TRBJ2-7
TGCAGCGTTGTGGAGGGCACGGGGTTCGACGAGCAGTACTTC
CSVVEGTGFDEQYF
>TRBV19|.|.|TRBJ1-4
TGTGCCAGTAGTATAGATCAGGCGGGGACGGATGAAAAACTGTTTTTT
CASSIDQAGTDEKLFF
>TRBV14|few|TRBD1|TRBJ2-7
TGTGCCAGCAGCCAGGGCGGGACAGGGTTTCAAGAGCAGTACTTC
CASSQGGTGFQEQYF
>TRBV7-8|.|.|TRBJ2-2
TGTGCCAGCAGCTTATTGCGGAACACCGGGGAGCTGTTTTTT
CASSLLRNTGELFF
>TRBV27|.|.|TRBJ2-3
TGTGCCAGCAGTTTATATGGGGGGAGGGATACGCAGTATTTT
CASSLYGGRDTQYF
>TRBV7-9|.|TRBD1|TRBJ1-2
TGTGCCAGCAGCGCGGGGACAGAGCGGATGAACTATGGCTACACCTTC
CASSAGTERMNYGYTF
>TRBV19|.|.|TRBJ1-6
TGTGCCAGTAGAGGGAGCCGTTGGAATTCACCCCTCCACTTT
CASRGSRWNSPLHF